The present T cell receptor beta chain was sequenced within a study of T cells in Graves' hyperthyroidism and ophthalmopathy. Study results and caveats: It was a median about 6 months before onset that the model predicted ophthalmopathy. Ophthalmopathy cases were set apart from stable hyperthyroidism by a 13 V-J model. Blood samples included most of the expanded thyroid clonotypes exceeding 0.001.

Patients were excluded for uncontrolled infection, other autoimmune disease, pregnancy or lactation. Points on this clonotype: Its matching antigen is unknown.

Amplification yielded TCR beta CDR3 regions, with RNA transcripts as the source. In the first-round RT-PCR of the TCR CDR3, the HTBI primer set was used. TCRdb reprocessed the multiplex PCR reads with MiXCR, giving one entry per CDR3 protein. Of approximately 710,000 distinct CDR3 sequences in the sample, approximately 15% are singletons; the top ten hold 15% to 18%. The J segment lost 1 base and the V segment lost 4 bases, leaving 10 bases of the junction unmatched. Germline CDR1 and CDR2: LNHDA and SQIVND (reference sequence). The CDR3 sequence is 19 residues long. The sequence came from a man aged 45-60 years with Graves' hyperthyroidism. Material: blood. This sequence joins TRBV19 and TRBJ2-1; 13 nucleotides agree with TRBD2. The CDR3 DNA follows: TGTGCCAGTAGTAGCATGGGACTAGCGGGACAAGGATCCTACAATGAGCAGTTCTTC. Translating it yields CASSSMGLAGQGSYNEQFF.